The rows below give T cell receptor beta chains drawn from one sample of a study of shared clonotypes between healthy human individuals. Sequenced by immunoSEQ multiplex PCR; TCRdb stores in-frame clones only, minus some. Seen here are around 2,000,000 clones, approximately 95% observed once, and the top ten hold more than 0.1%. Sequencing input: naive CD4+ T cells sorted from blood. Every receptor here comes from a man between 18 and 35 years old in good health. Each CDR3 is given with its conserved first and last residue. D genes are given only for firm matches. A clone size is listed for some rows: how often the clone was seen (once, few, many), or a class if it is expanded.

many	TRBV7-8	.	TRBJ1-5	CASSAQGREPQHF	TGTGCCAGCAGCGCGCAGGGGAGAGAGCCCCAGCATTTT
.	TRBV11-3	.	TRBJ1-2	CASSLNRANYGYTF	TGTGCCAGCAGCTTAAACAGAGCTAACTATGGCTACACCTTC
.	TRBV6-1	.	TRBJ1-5	CASSEQGSHQPQHF	TGTGCCAGCAGTGAGCAGGGTAGTCATCAGCCCCAGCATTTT
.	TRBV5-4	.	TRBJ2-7	CASSLASLGGNTAEQYF	TGTGCCAGCAGCTTGGCCTCGTTGGGGGGCAATACCGCCGAGCAGTACTTC
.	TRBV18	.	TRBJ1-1	CASSPFPGDLNTEAFF	TGTGCCAGCTCACCTTTTCCAGGGGACCTGAACACTGAAGCTTTCTTT
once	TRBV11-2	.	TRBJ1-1	CASSSLPGQMEAFF	TGTGCCAGCAGCTCCCTTCCGGGACAAATGGAAGCTTTCTTT
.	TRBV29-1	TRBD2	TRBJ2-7	CSVRGGGNEQYF	TGCAGCGTGCGGGGGGGCGGGAACGAGCAGTACTTC
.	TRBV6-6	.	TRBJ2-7	CASSSQVFEQYF	TGTGCCAGCAGTTCCCAGGTGTTCGAGCAGTACTTC
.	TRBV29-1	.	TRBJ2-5	CSVEGRLQETQYF	TGCAGCGTTGAAGGCCGGCTCCAAGAGACCCAGTACTTC
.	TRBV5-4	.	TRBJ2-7	CASSLISVDEQYF	TGTGCCAGCAGCTTGATATCAGTGGACGAGCAGTACTTC
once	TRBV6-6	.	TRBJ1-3	CASSSKILSGNTIYF	TGTGCCAGCAGTTCAAAGATCCTCTCTGGAAACACCATATATTTT
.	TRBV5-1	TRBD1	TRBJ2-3	CASSIDRASTDTQYF	TGCGCCAGCAGTATCGACAGGGCGAGCACAGATACGCAGTATTTT
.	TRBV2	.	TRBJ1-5	CASTLDSSNQPQHF	TGTGCCAGCACTCTGGACAGTAGCAATCAGCCCCAGCATTTT
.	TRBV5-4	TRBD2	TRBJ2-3	CASSSPSGPSTDTQYF	TGTGCCAGCAGCTCTCCTAGCGGGCCTAGCACAGATACGCAGTATTTT
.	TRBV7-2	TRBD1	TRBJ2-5	CASSFDRGLVETQYF	TGTGCCAGCAGCTTTGACAGGGGGCTTGTAGAGACCCAGTACTTC
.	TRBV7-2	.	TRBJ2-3	CASSLRGEYYTDTQYF	TGTGCCAGCAGCTTAAGGGGGGAATACTACACAGATACGCAGTATTTT